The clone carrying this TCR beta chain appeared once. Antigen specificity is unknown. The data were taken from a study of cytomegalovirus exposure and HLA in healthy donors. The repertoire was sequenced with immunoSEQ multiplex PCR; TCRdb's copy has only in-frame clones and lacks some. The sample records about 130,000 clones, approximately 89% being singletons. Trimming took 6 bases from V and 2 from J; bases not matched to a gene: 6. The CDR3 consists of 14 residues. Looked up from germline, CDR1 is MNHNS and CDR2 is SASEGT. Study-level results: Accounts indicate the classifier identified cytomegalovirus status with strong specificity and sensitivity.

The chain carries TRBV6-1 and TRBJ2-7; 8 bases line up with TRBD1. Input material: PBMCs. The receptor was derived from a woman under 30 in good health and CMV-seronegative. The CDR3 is CASRTGTGTYEQYF. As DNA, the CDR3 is TGTGCCAGCAGGACCGGGACAGGAACCTACGAGCAGTACTTC.